The clone carrying this T cell receptor beta chain occurred once. These data originate in a study of blood T cell repertoires in COVID-19. Study-wide background: Sources were T cells, B-cell-depleted T cells, or PBMCs; the material itself was cDNA or gDNA.

Per the germline V gene, CDR1 is LNHNV and CDR2 is YYDKDF (reference sequence). V trimming: 7 bases; J trimming: 4 bases; junction bases outside the gene matches: 10. The CDR3 sequence is 15 residues long. Produced via immunoSEQ multiplex PCR; TCRdb's table is partial and in-frame only. The data contain about 280,000 clones, approximately 90% of them seen just once; the ten biggest clones take up roughly 4.3%. Sequencing was performed on PBMCs or T cells enriched from blood (not recorded which). This chain connects TRBV15 to TRBJ2-3, with 8 bases aligning to TRBD2. The TCR was taken from a woman aged 30 to 39 with acute COVID-19. In nucleotides, the CDR3 is TGTGCCACCACTTGGGGGGCGGGAGGATCAGATACGCAGTATTTT. Its translation is CATTWGAGGSDTQYF.